This entry describes one T cell receptor (beta chain). These data come from a study of blood T cell repertoires in COVID-19. Study-wide context: Material from acute and convalescent COVID-19 was sourced from the United States, Italy and Spain. PBMCs, B-cell-depleted T cells, or T cells were the source of the cDNA or gDNA that made up the material.

V was pared by 3 bases and J by 3 bases, with 15 bases between. CDR1 and CDR2 (germline): DFQATT, SNEGSKA (reference sequence). The CDR3 sequence is 14 residues long. Source study methods: For nucleated cells, counts were estimated from reference gene primer amplification. Sequencing used immunoSEQ multiplex PCR; TCRdb keeps in-frame clones, though not all of them. The V and J calls and clone size come from that table; D and trimming were worked out from the DNA. The sample holds 65,000 to 80,000 clones, almost 85% seen once. The clonotype comes from a man in his fifties or sixties with acute or convalescent COVID-19. Sequencing was performed on peripheral blood. The gene calls are TRBV20-1 and TRBJ2-7; unclear D gene. The CDR3 here is CSASGSTIGYEQYF. CDR3 sequence (DNA): TGCAGTGCTAGTGGGTCTACGATTGGCTACGAGCAGTACTTC.